This TCR beta chain was observed in a study of neurological immune-mediated disorders. By 5'RACE with 10-nucleotide random UMIs, the cDNA was made. TCRdb passed the 5' RACE reads through MiXCR, listing each CDR3 protein once. The repertoire holds more than 25,000 distinct CDR3 sequences, with 4% as singletons. This clonotype was counted ten times or more. Its matching antigen is unknown. The CDR3 runs to 16 residues. V was clipped by 5 bases and J by 2 bases; unmatched bases: 6. Germline V gene sequence: CDR1 SGHTA, CDR2 FQGNSA. Overall study findings and caveats: Multiple sclerosis, the disease with the least TCR clonal expansion, fell below healthy controls, whereas HTLV-1-associated myelopathy showed the most. None of the CDR3 amino acid sequences of expanded clones were shared across subjects, and this suggested private repertoires in all groups.

The sorted libraries drew on 950,000 to 1,000,000 T cells that were CD4+ or CD8+. The V and J genes are TRBV7-2 and TRBJ1-3, with 10 bases matching TRBD1. The receptor comes from a woman in her thirties or forties in good health. The material sequenced was CD4+ T cells from blood. The CDR3 DNA follows: TGTGCCAGCAGCCCCGCGGGGACAGGGGCTGGAAACACCATATATTTT. Protein: CASSPAGTGAGNTIYF.